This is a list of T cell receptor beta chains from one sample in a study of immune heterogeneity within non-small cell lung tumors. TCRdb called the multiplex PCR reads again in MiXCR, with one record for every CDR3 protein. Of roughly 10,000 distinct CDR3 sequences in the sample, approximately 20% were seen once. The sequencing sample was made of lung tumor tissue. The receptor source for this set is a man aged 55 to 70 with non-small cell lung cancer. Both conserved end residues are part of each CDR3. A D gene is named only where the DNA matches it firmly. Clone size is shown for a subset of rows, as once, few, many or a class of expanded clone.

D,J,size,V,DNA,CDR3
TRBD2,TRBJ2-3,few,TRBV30,TGTGCCTGGAGTGTTGCGACTAGCGGGAGGGACCTCACAGATACGCAGTATTTT,CAWSVATSGRDLTDTQYF
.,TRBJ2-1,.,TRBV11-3,TGTGCCAGCAGCTTAAAAGTATCCAATGAGCAGTTCTTC,CASSLKVSNEQFF
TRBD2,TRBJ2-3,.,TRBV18,TGTGCCAGCTCACCACTCTCACTAGCGGGAGGGCCTAGGGCAGATACGCAGTATTTT,CASSPLSLAGGPRADTQYF
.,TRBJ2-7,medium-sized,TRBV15,TGTGCCACCAGCAGAGGGGGGGCTTACTACGAGCAGTACTTC,CATSRGGAYYEQYF
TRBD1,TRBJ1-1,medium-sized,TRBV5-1,TGCGCCAGCAGCCTTCGGACAGGGTTGGACACTGAAGCTTTCTTT,CASSLRTGLDTEAFF
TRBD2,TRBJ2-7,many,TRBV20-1,TGCAGTGCTAGCTATCTAGGGACTAGCATTTCCCTCGAGCAGTACTTC,CSASYLGTSISLEQYF
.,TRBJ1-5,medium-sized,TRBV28,TGTGCCAGCAGTTTAGATCCGATTACTTTTGGGGGCAATCAGCCCCAGCATTTT,CASSLDPITFGGNQPQHF
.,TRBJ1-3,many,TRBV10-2,TGCGCCAGCAGTGAGCTGGCCGCGGGAAACACCATATATTTT,CASSELAAGNTIYF
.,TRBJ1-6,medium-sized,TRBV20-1,TGCAGTGCTAGGGGCGTGTGGGATAATTCACCCCTCCACTTT,CSARGVWDNSPLHF
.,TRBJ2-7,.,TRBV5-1,TGCGCCAGCAGCACCGGGACCAGTCAGGTCGAGCAGTACTTC,CASSTGTSQVEQYF
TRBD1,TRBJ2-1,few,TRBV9,TGTGCCAGCAGCGCCTTGGACAGGGGGTACAATGAGCAGTTCTTC,CASSALDRGYNEQFF
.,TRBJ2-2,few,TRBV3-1,TGTGCCAGCAGCCAAGTCCTCACCGGGGAGCTGTTTTTT,CASSQVLTGELFF
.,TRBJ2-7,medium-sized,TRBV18,TGTGCCAGCTCACCTGACACACCAGCCTACGAGCAGTACTTC,CASSPDTPAYEQYF
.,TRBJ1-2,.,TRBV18,TGTGCCAGCTCAAAAAGAGAGTCTGGCTACACCTTC,CASSKRESGYTF
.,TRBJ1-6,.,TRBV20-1,TGCAGTGCTGCCGAGATCTCCTATAATTCACCCCTCCACTTT,CSAAEISYNSPLHF
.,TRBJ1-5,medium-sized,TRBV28,TGTGCCAGCAGTTTAATTGACAGTTGGCAGCCCCAGCATTTT,CASSLIDSWQPQHF
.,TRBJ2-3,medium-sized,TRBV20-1,TGCAGTGCTAGAGCCCCCCAAGGGGCCACAGATACGCAGTATTTT,CSARAPQGATDTQYF
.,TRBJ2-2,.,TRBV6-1,TGTGCCAGCAGCGAACTACTCACCGGGGAGCTGTTTTTT,CASSELLTGELFF
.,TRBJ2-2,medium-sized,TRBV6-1,TGTGCCAGCAGTTTCCGACAGACCGGGGAGCTGTTTTTT,CASSFRQTGELFF
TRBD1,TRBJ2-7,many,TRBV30,TGTGCCTGGAGTCGACGGACAGGAAACTACGAGCAGTACTTC,CAWSRRTGNYEQYF
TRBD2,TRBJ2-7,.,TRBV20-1,TGCAGTGCTAGAGATGAGCGGGGCGCAGGGGAGCAGTACTTC,CSARDERGAGEQYF
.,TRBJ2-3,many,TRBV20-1,TGCAGTGCTAAGCTAAGAGTATACACAGATACGCAGTATTTT,CSAKLRVYTDTQYF
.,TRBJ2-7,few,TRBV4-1,TGCGCCAGCAGCCAATATGACAGGTCGAGCTCCTACGAGCAGTACTTC,CASSQYDRSSSYEQYF
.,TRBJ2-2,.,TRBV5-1,TGCGCCAGCAGCCTTCGGATGACGGTGGCCGGGGAGCTGTTTTTT,CASSLRMTVAGELFF
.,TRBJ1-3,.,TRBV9,TGTGCCAGCAGCGTAGGTTCCTCAGGAGCTGGAAACACCATATATTTT,CASSVGSSGAGNTIYF
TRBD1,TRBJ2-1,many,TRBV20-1,TGCAGTGGGGACAGGGCGGCGAGCTCCTACAATGAGCAGTTCTTC,CSGDRAASSYNEQFF
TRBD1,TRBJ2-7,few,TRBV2,TGTGCCAGCAGTGGGGGACAGGGGGTGTCCTACGAGCAGTACTTC,CASSGGQGVSYEQYF
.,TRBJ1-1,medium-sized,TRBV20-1,TGCAGTGCTTCACAGGGACTCGAAGCTTTCTTT,CSASQGLEAFF
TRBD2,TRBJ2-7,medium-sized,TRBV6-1,TGTGCCAGCTCCCTAGCGGAGCTCTCCTACGAGCAGTACTTC,CASSLAELSYEQYF
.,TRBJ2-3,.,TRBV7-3,TGTGCCAGCAGCTTAATGTCAGGGGAATCAGATACGCAGTATTTT,CASSLMSGESDTQYF
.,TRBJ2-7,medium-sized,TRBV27,TGTGCCAGCAGTCCTCTCAACGAGGAGGGGACCTACGAGCAGTACTTC,CASSPLNEEGTYEQYF
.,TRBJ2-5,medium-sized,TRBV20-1,TGCAGTGCTAGAGATCTGAGGCAGGCTGAAGAGACCCAGTACTTC,CSARDLRQAEETQYF
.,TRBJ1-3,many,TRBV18,TGTGCCAGCTCACTTTCACAGGGCTCTGGAAACACCATATATTTT,CASSLSQGSGNTIYF
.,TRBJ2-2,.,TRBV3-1,TGCGCCAGCAGACCGTGGACCGGGGAGCTGTTTTTT,CASRPWTGELFF
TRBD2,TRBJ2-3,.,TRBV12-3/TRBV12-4,TGTGCCAGCAGTTTAGGCGGGAGGGCCGTCCTCACAGATACGCAGTATTTT,CASSLGGRAVLTDTQYF
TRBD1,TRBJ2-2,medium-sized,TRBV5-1,TGCGCCACCAAGACAGGGGTCGACACCGGGGAGCTGTTTTTT,CATKTGVDTGELFF
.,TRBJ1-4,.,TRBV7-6,TGTGCCAGCAGCTTAGCGGGGAATGAAAAACTGTTTTTT,CASSLAGNEKLFF
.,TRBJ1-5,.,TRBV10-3,TGTGCCATCAGTGAAATGGGCAGGGAAGGTCAGCCCCAGCATTTT,CAISEMGREGQPQHF
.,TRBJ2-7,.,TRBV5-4,TGTGCCAGCAGGGCGGAGAGCCCCGGCGAGCAGTACTTC,CASRAESPGEQYF
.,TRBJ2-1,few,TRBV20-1,TGCAGTGCTAGAGATCCGGGCCCGAGGGATAATGAGCAGTTCTTC,CSARDPGPRDNEQFF
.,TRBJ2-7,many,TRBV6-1,TGTGCCAGCAGTTGGGACTGGAGCTCCTACGAGCAGTACTTC,CASSWDWSSYEQYF
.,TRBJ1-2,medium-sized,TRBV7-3,TGTGCCAGCAGCTTAACAGGGGGAAACTATGGCTACACCTTC,CASSLTGGNYGYTF
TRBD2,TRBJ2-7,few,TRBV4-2,TGTGCCAGCAACCTCCAGCGGGACCGTTCCTACGAGCAGTACTTC,CASNLQRDRSYEQYF
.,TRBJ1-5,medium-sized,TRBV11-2,TGTGCCAGCAGCTTAGCAGGGGCTAATCAGCCCCAGCATTTT,CASSLAGANQPQHF
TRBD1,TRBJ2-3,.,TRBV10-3,TGTGCCATCGCGAGAGGACAGGGGCTCGTTGATACGCAGTATTTT,CAIARGQGLVDTQYF
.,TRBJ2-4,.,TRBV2,TGTGCCAGCAGTGGGGTAAAGTTAGCCAAAAACATTCAGTACTTC,CASSGVKLAKNIQYF
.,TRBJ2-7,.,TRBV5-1,TGCGCCAGCAGCTTGGAACTAGCTGTCGACGAGCAGTACTTC,CASSLELAVDEQYF
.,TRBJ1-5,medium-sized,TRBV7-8,TGTGCCAGCAGCTTGGCCGGAGAGGTGAATCAGCCCCAGCATTTT,CASSLAGEVNQPQHF
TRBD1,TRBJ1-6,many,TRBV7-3,TGTGCCAGCAGCCCAGAGACAGGGAACTCACCCCTCCACTTT,CASSPETGNSPLHF
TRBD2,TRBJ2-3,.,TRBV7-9,TGTGCCAGCAGCTCGACCCGACTAGCGGGAGGCCGAGGGGATACGCAGTATTTT,CASSSTRLAGGRGDTQYF
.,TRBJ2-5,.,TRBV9,TGTTCCATCATCGTAGCTTCAGGACCCGGGGAGACCCAGTACTTC,CSIIVASGPGETQYF
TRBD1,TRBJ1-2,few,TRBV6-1,TGTGCCAGCAGCTGGGACAGCCTGGCCTCCTATGGCTACACCTTC,CASSWDSLASYGYTF
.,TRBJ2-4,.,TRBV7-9,TGTGCCAGCAGCTTGGGGGTAGCCAAAAACATTCAGTACTTC,CASSLGVAKNIQYF
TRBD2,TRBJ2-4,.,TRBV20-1,TGCAGTGCTAGAGAGTCAGGGACTAGCGGGAGGAACATTCAGTACTTC,CSARESGTSGRNIQYF